This paragraph reports one TCR beta chain. These data come from a study of blood T cell repertoires in COVID-19. Turning to the study itself: Researchers got acute and convalescent COVID-19 samples from the United States, Italy and Spain. Sources were T cells, B-cell-depleted T cells, or PBMCs; the material itself was cDNA or gDNA.

In the source study's methods: Researchers report that nucleated cell counts were estimated from reference gene primer amplification. TCRdb's table, derived via immunoSEQ multiplex PCR, lists solely in-frame clones and lacks some. That table gives V, J and clone size, and the DNA gave D and trimming. The table lists 50,000 to 70,000 clones, approximately 87% of them singletons. The CDR3 covers 16 residues. With V trimmed by 5 bases and J by 0 bases, 8 bases remained unmatched. CDR1 SEHNR and CDR2 FQNEAQ come from the germline V gene (reference sequence). The sequenced material came from peripheral blood. This TCR was recovered from a man aged 55 to 70 with active or convalescent COVID-19. V and J are TRBV7-9 and TRBJ1-1; 8 bases are shared with TRBD1. The CDR3 DNA is TGTGCCAGCAGCCTCGGACAGGGTAGTGTGAACACTGAAGCTTTCTTT. Translated, it gives CASSLGQGSVNTEAFF.